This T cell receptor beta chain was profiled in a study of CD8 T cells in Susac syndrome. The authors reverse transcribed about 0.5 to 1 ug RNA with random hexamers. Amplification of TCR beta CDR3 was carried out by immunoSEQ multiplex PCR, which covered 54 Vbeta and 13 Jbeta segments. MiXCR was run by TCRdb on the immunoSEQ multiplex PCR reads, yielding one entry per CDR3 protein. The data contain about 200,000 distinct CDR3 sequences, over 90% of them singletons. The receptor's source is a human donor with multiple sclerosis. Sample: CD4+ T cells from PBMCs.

CDR3 sequence: CSARATRRSGNTIYF. As DNA, the CDR3 is TGCAGTGCTAGGGCTACCCGACGCTCTGGAAACACCATATATTTT. V gene TRBV20-1 combines with J gene TRBJ1-3; D ambiguous. Germline V gives CDR1 DFQATT, CDR2 SNEGSKA (reference sequence). The V gene lost 3 bases and the J gene lost 0 bases, with 12 bases spanning the gap. This CDR3 is 15 amino acids long.